This is a list of T cell receptor beta chains from one sample in a study of tumor-infiltrating lymphocytes in localized non-small cell lung cancer. Produced via immunoSEQ multiplex PCR; TCRdb's table is partial and in-frame only. The sample yields 21,000 or so clones, 80% seen once. The material sequenced was lung tumor tissue. All receptors come from a human donor with non-small cell lung cancer. Each CDR3 is given with its conserved first and last residue. A D gene is named only where the DNA matches it firmly. Only some rows state a clone size, as once, few, many or a class for expanded clones.

j_call d_call v_call clone_size cdr3_aa cdr3_nt
TRBJ2-2 TRBD1 TRBV7-8 once CASSLSGTGYAGELFF TGTGCCAGCAGCTTATCTGGGACAGGGTACGCCGGGGAGCTGTTTTTT
TRBJ2-7 . TRBV15 . CATGPRSGEQYF TGTGCCACAGGACCCCGGAGTGGGGAGCAGTACTTC
TRBJ1-2 . TRBV4-3 . CASSQESRSYGYTF TGCGCCAGCAGCCAAGAGAGCAGGTCCTATGGCTACACCTTC
TRBJ2-2 TRBD1 TRBV5-1 . CASSVNGQGAGELFF TGCGCCAGCAGCGTAAACGGACAGGGAGCCGGGGAGCTGTTTTTT
TRBJ2-7 . TRBV2 . CASSEQGLTYEQYF TGTGCCAGCAGTGAACAGGGTTTGACCTACGAGCAGTACTTC
TRBJ2-1 TRBD1 TRBV18 once CASSDRGWGEQFF TGTGCCAGCTCAGACAGGGGCTGGGGTGAGCAGTTCTTC
TRBJ2-7 . TRBV11-2 . CASSRGLNYEQYF TGTGCCAGCAGCCGCGGACTGAACTACGAGCAGTACTTC
TRBJ2-3 . TRBV29-1 . CSVDGSGDTQYF TGCAGCGTTGACGGATCTGGGGATACGCAGTATTTT
TRBJ2-1 TRBD2 TRBV7-2 . CASSDRRGSGAYNEQFF TGTGCCAGCAGCGACAGACGAGGTAGCGGGGCTTACAATGAGCAGTTCTTC
TRBJ2-2 TRBD2 TRBV11-3 . CASSLGVLAVNTGELFF TGTGCCAGCAGCTTAGGTGTACTAGCGGTCAACACCGGGGAGCTGTTTTTT
TRBJ2-1 . TRBV6-6 few CASSYRPNNEQFF TGTGCCAGCAGTTACAGGCCCAACAATGAGCAGTTCTTC
TRBJ1-1 . TRBV11-2 . CASSLQPLNTEAFF TGTGCCAGCAGCTTACAGCCCTTGAACACTGAAGCTTTCTTT
TRBJ2-5 TRBD1 TRBV15 . CATSRPKGAERTETQYF TGTGCCACCAGCAGACCCAAGGGGGCCGAGAGGACGGAGACCCAGTACTTC
TRBJ2-2 . TRBV18 . CASSPLPRGVSTGELFF TGTGCCAGCTCACCTCTCCCCCGAGGGGTTAGCACCGGGGAGCTGTTTTTT
TRBJ2-1 . TRBV11-1 . CASSVKSSVSSYNEQFF TGTGCCAGCAGCGTCAAGTCTAGCGTGAGCTCCTACAATGAGCAGTTCTTC
TRBJ2-7 . TRBV7-2 . CASSFSGRGTRNEQYF TGTGCCAGCAGTTTTAGCGGTAGAGGGACAAGAAACGAGCAGTACTTC
TRBJ2-7 TRBD1 TRBV10-3 . CAISGDSRGIYEQYF TGTGCCATCAGCGGGGACAGTAGGGGGATCTACGAGCAGTACTTC
TRBJ2-7 . TRBV6-9 . CASSYQDSYEQYF TGTGCCAGCAGTTACCAGGACAGCTACGAGCAGTACTTC
TRBJ2-7 . TRBV4-1 medium-sized CASSPMDTQDPYEQYF TGCGCCAGCAGCCCAATGGACACTCAGGATCCCTACGAGCAGTACTTC
TRBJ2-7 TRBD2 TRBV11-2 . CASSSSTSGIGQYF TGTGCCAGCAGCTCCTCGACTAGCGGGATTGGGCAGTACTTC
TRBJ2-2 . TRBV5-1 . CASSLDPPAQSGELFF TGCGCCAGCAGCTTGGATCCCCCAGCCCAAAGCGGGGAGCTGTTTTTT
TRBJ2-1 TRBD2 TRBV5-1 once CASSLAGGSYEQFF TGCGCCAGCAGCTTGGCGGGAGGGTCGTATGAGCAGTTCTTC
TRBJ1-2 TRBD1 TRBV2 . CASSGTGGIYGYTF TGTGCCAGCAGTGGGACAGGGGGGATCTATGGCTACACCTTC
TRBJ1-1 TRBD1 TRBV5-4 . CASSLTGGEAFF TGTGCCAGCAGCCTTACAGGGGGCGAAGCTTTCTTT
TRBJ1-1 . TRBV7-8 once CASGLQGSVAFF TGTGCCAGCGGACTACAGGGTTCGGTAGCTTTCTTT
TRBJ2-7 . TRBV29-1 . CSVESGVHEQYF TGCAGCGTTGAATCTGGGGTCCACGAGCAGTACTTC
TRBJ1-5 TRBD1 TRBV7-8 . CASSLGQGIRPQHF TGTGCCAGCAGCCTTGGACAGGGAATTAGGCCCCAGCATTTT
TRBJ2-5 . TRBV2 . CASSYRETQYF TGTGCCAGCAGTTACAGGGAGACCCAGTACTTC
TRBJ2-2 . TRBV4-2 . CASSQDSTGELFF TGTGCCAGCAGCCAAGATAGTACCGGGGAGCTGTTTTTT
TRBJ1-2 . TRBV5-6 few CASSRVRVYGYTF TGTGCCAGCAGCCGGGTGAGGGTTTATGGCTACACCTTC
TRBJ2-7 . TRBV19 . CASSMWREQGRREQYF TGTGCCAGTAGTATGTGGAGGGAGCAGGGGCGTCGGGAGCAGTACTTC
TRBJ1-2 . TRBV5-4 . CASSLGGTNSNYGYTF TGTGCCAGCAGCTTGGGGGGGACCAACTCTAACTATGGCTACACCTTC
TRBJ2-7 . TRBV5-6 few CASSLDVEYEQYF TGTGCCAGCAGCTTGGATGTGGAATACGAGCAGTACTTC
TRBJ2-7 TRBD1 TRBV7-4 . CASSPDRNSYEQYF TGTGCCAGCAGCCCGGACAGGAACTCCTACGAGCAGTACTTC
TRBJ2-3 . TRBV7-8 . CASSLGQGSDTQYF TGTGCCAGCAGCTTGGGCCAGGGCTCAGATACGCAGTATTTT
TRBJ2-3 TRBD2 TRBV6-5 . CASSRSGTSTDTQYF TGTGCCAGCAGTAGGAGCGGGACTAGCACAGATACGCAGTATTTT
TRBJ1-3 . TRBV2 . CASSDPGEISGNTIYF TGTGCCAGCAGTGACCCGGGGGAAATCTCTGGAAACACCATATATTTT
TRBJ1-3 . TRBV7-2 . CASSLGGLRGTGNTIYF TGTGCCAGCAGCTTAGGAGGACTACGAGGCACTGGAAACACCATATATTTT